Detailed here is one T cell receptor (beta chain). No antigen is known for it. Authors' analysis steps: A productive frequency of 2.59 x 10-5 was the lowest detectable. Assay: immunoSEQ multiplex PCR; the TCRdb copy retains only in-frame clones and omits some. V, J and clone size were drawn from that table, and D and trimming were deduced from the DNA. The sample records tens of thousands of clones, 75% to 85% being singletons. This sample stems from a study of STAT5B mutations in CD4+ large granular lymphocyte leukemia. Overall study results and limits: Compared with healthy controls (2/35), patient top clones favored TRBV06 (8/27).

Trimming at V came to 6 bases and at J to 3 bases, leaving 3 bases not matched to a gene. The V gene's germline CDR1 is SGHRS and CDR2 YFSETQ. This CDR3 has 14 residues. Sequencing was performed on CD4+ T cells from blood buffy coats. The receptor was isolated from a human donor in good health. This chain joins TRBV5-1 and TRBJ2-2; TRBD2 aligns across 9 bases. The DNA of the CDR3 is TGCGCCAGCACGGAGCGGGGGGACACCGGGGAGCTGTTTTTT. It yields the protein CASTERGDTGELFF. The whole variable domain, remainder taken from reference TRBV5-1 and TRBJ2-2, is KAGVTQTPRYLIKTRGQQVTLSCSPISGHRSVSWYQQTPGQGLQFLFEYFSETQRNKGNFPGRFSGRQFSNSRSEMNVSTLELGDSALYLCASTERGDTGELFFGEGSRLTVL.